The 20 T cell receptor beta chains in this list originate from one sample, sequenced in a study of early T cells in non-severe SARS-CoV-2 infection. MiXCR was run by TCRdb on the 5' RACE reads, yielding one entry per CDR3 protein. The table includes about 22,000 distinct CDR3 sequences, under 4.5% detected once. Sample: whole blood. The source of these receptors is an adult who was a healthcare worker with PCR-confirmed SARS-CoV-2 infection or an uninfected control (not recorded which).

This chain links TRBV29-1 with TRBJ1-2; D gene ambiguous. V lost 0 bases and J lost 4, with 9 bases in between. Germline CDR1 SQVTM, CDR2 ANQGSEA. The CDR3 totals 13 residues. CDR3 protein: CSVEELGGYGYTF. CDR3 DNA: TGCAGCGTTGAAGAGCTGGGCGGCTATGGCTACACCTTC.

This clonotype occurred many times. The chain recombines TRBV10-2 with TRBJ1-6, with 11 bases aligning to TRBD1. Germline trimming cut 6 bases from V and 6 bases from J; bases unmatched to any gene: 7. From germline, CDR1 is WSHSY and CDR2 SAAADI. This CDR3 has 16 residues. In nucleotides, the CDR3 is TGCGCCAGCAGCGTGGGACAGGGGGAGCTTAATTCACCCCTCCACTTT. Its protein product is CASSVGQGELNSPLHF.

This clonotype appeared a few times. The chain carries TRBV6-1 and TRBJ1-4, with D hard to call. V was pared by 4 bases and J by 16 bases, with 13 bases between. The CDR3 extends over 11 amino acids. Germline-derived CDR1 and CDR2 are MNHNS and SASEGT. CDR3 region: CASSGTDGPFF. The CDR3 region has the DNA TGTGCCAGCAGTGGTACTGACGGGCCGTTTTTT.

This clonotype appeared many times. V and J are TRBV6-5 and TRBJ2-7; possible D gene TRBD1, 5 bases. This CDR3 region has 14 residues. The germline V gene encodes CDR1 MNHEY and CDR2 SVGAGI. V lost 5 bases, J lost 6 bases, and 17 bases lay in between. The CDR3 sequence is CASSKPNQGSEQYF. In DNA form, the CDR3 reads TGTGCCAGCAGTAAACCCAACCAGGGTTCCGAGCAGTACTTC.

This clonotype occurred many times. V and J are TRBV11-2 and TRBJ2-1; maybe TRBD2 (5 bases). The CDR3 loop spans 14 amino acids. Trimming stripped 0 bases from V and 11 bases from J, with 14 bases between. CDR1 is SGHAT, CDR2 FQNNGV, per germline. Here the CDR3 DNA reads TGTGCCAGCAGCTTAGATCCAACTCGAGGGAAGCAGTTCTTC. It is translated as CASSLDPTRGKQFF.

This clonotype has ten or more counts. This sequence joins TRBV11-2 and TRBJ1-5; 8 bases align to TRBD1. The CDR3 contains 15 residues. CDR1 is SGHAT and CDR2 is FQNNGV in the germline V gene. Trimming took 5 bases from V and 8 from J; bases not matched to a gene: 11. The CDR3 DNA reads as TGTGCCAGCAGCCCAGGGACAGGTCCTTGGGAGCCCCAGCATTTT. Translated, it gives CASSPGTGPWEPQHF. The variable domain in full, with the rest retrieved from reference TRBV11-2 and TRBJ1-5, is EAGVAQSPRYKIIEKRQSVAFWCNPISGHATLYWYQQILGQGPKLLIQFQNNGVVDDSQLPKDRFSAERLKGVDSTLKIQPAKLEDSAVYLCASSPGTGPWEPQHFGDGTRLSIL.

In its sample, this clonotype was seen many times. The chain recombines TRBV6-5 with TRBJ2-3, with D tentatively TRBD2 (5 bases). Germline lookup yields CDR1 MNHEY and CDR2 SVGAGI. The CDR3 extends over 17 amino acids. V was cut by 4 bases and J by 2 bases, with 19 bases left in between. CDR3 sequence: CASSSRLRAATTDTQYF. CDR3 coding DNA: TGTGCCAGCAGTTCCCGTTTGAGGGCCGCTACCACAGATACGCAGTATTTT.

This rearrangement joins TRBV7-2 to TRBJ2-7; D is unresolved. CDR1 and CDR2 (germline): SGHTA, FQGNSA. V was shortened by 2 bases and J by 6 bases, with 11 bases between the two germline ends. This CDR3 spans 13 amino acids. CDR3 DNA sequence: TGTGCCAGCAGCTTACTTGGTGCCTCCGAGCAGTACTTC. Its translation: CASSLLGASEQYF.

This clonotype occurred many times. The gene calls are TRBV18 and TRBJ2-1, with D maybe TRBD2 (7 bases). Trimming removed 3 bases at V and 7 bases at J, with 22 bases between. This CDR3 has 17 residues. Germline CDR1 is KGHSH and CDR2 is LQKENI. As DNA, the CDR3 is TGTGCCAGCTCACCCCTGCAGGTGGGGGGGCCTATGAATGAGCAGTTCTTC. This translates into CASSPLQVGGPMNEQFF. Using reference TRBV18 and TRBJ2-1 for the parts outside the CDR3, the full variable domain is NAGVMQNPRHLVRRRGQEARLRCSPMKGHSHVYWYRQLPEEGLKFMVYLQKENIIDESGMPKERFSAEFPKEGPSILRIQQVVRGDSAAYFCASSPLQVGGPMNEQFFGPGTRLTVL.

This clonotype was counted at least ten times. The chain joins TRBV27 to TRBJ1-2; D perhaps matches TRBD1 (5 bases). Per the germline V gene, CDR1 is MNHEY and CDR2 is SMNVEV (reference sequence). This CDR3 region has 13 residues. V was trimmed by 3 bases and J by 8 bases, leaving 13 bases between them. The CDR3 reads CASSLGQGGGYTF. CDR3 in DNA: TGTGCCAGCAGTTTGGGTCAGGGAGGGGGCTACACCTTC.

There are a few counts of this clonotype. This sequence joins TRBV19 and TRBJ2-3, with TRBD2 matching over 9 bases. The CDR3 is 16 amino acids. CDR1 and CDR2 from the germline V gene are LNHDA and SQIVND (reference sequence). Losses at the gene ends were 7 bases for V and 6 bases for J; bases not matched to a gene: 14. This CDR3 is CASTQAGTSIPDTQYF. DNA for the CDR3: TGTGCCAGTACCCAAGCTGGGACTAGCATCCCCGATACGCAGTATTTT. Filled out from reference TRBV19 and TRBJ2-3, the complete variable domain reads DGGITQSPKYLFRKEGQNVTLSCEQNLNHDAMYWYRQDPGQGLRLIYYSQIVNDFQKGDIAEGYSVSREKKESFPLTVTSAQKNPTAFYLCASTQAGTSIPDTQYFGPGTRLTVL.

The chain has TRBV5-1 and TRBJ2-1; 8 nucleotides align to TRBD2. The CDR3 has 15 amino acids. Germline V lookup: CDR1 SGHRS, CDR2 YFSETQ. V shed 4 bases, J shed 4 bases, and the junction held 7 bases outside the gene matches. The CDR3 coding sequence is TGCGCCAGCAGCCTTCAGCGGGGGAGTTACAATGAGCAGTTCTTC. It encodes CASSLQRGSYNEQFF.

In its sample, this clonotype was seen a few times. CDR3 sequence (DNA): TGTGCCTGGACCGGGACATCCTATGGCTACACCTTC. Its translation: CAWTGTSYGYTF. This chain links TRBV30 with TRBJ1-2; D may be TRBD1 (6 bases). Germline lookup yields CDR1 GTSNPN and CDR2 SVGIG (reference sequence). V gave up 4 bases and J gave up 4 bases, with 10 bases separating them. This CDR3 spans 12 amino acids.

Many counts were recorded for this clonotype. V usage is TRBV29-1 and J usage is TRBJ2-7; weak D call: TRBD1 (6 bases). Germline CDR1 is SQVTM and CDR2 is ANQGSEA. This CDR3 is built from 15 residues. V lost 4 bases and J 0 bases, leaving 16 bases between the germline ends. CDR3 amino acids: CSVGGLQDNSYEQYF. CDR3 bases: TGCAGCGTTGGGGGGCTACAGGACAACTCCTACGAGCAGTACTTC.

This clonotype came up many times. J is TRBJ1-2 and V is TRBV7-9; D gene ambiguous. The CDR3 runs to 12 residues. The germline CDR1 and CDR2 sequences are SEHNR and FQNEAQ (reference sequence). V was shortened by 11 bases and J by 0 bases, with 10 bases between the two germline ends. This CDR3 reads CAPADANYGYTF. Written as DNA, the CDR3 is TGTGCCCCCGCCGACGCTAACTATGGCTACACCTTC.

Ten or more counts support this clonotype. This rearrangement joins TRBV28 to TRBJ2-7; tentatively, D is TRBD1 (6 bases). Germline lookup yields CDR1 MDHEN and CDR2 SYDVKM. Between the trimmed V and J ends, which lost 5 bases and 2 bases, there was a span of 16 bases. This CDR3 has 15 residues. Here the CDR3 reads CASSPSPQGPYEQYF. For the CDR3, the DNA is TGTGCCAGCAGTCCCTCCCCCCAGGGGCCCTACGAGCAGTACTTC.

In its sample, this clonotype is medium-sized. The V call is TRBV7-3, the J call TRBJ2-3, with 10 bases fitting TRBD2. The CDR3 covers 14 residues. The V segment lost 6 bases and the J segment 1 base; nucleotides outside the gene matches: 1. The germline gives CDR1 SGHTA, CDR2 FQGTGA. CDR3 loop: CASSLAGGTDTQYF. Written as DNA, the CDR3 is TGTGCCAGCAGTCTAGCGGGGGGCACAGATACGCAGTATTTT.

This clonotype has a count of ten or more. The chain joins TRBV11-2 to TRBJ2-7; D not resolved. The CDR3 consists of 15 residues. V shed 2 bases and J shed 2 bases, with 13 bases lying between them. Germline V gives CDR1 SGHAT, CDR2 FQNNGV. CDR3 in DNA: TGTGCCAGCAGCTTATTAATAACCCCCCCCTACGAGCAGTACTTC. Translation: CASSLLITPPYEQYF.

This clonotype was seen ten or more times. In DNA, the CDR3 is TGTGCCAGCAGCTTAGATCTTTCCGGGGACGATTGGCCCTACGAGCAGTACTTC. Its translation: CASSLDLSGDDWPYEQYF. The rearrangement uses TRBV11-2 and TRBJ2-7; D may be TRBD1 or TRBD2 (5 bases each). CDR1 and CDR2 (germline): SGHAT, FQNNGV. Trimming cost V 0 bases and J 2 bases, with 20 bases left between them. This CDR3 spans 18 amino acids.

This clonotype has only a few counts. The chain carries TRBV29-1 and TRBJ2-3; D is undetermined. CDR3 length equals 11 residues. CDR1 SQVTM and CDR2 ANQGSEA come from the germline V gene. The V end lost 7 bases, the J end lost 3 bases, and 8 bases lay between the germline ends. The CDR3 spells CSGSKTDTQYF. DNA for the CDR3: TGCAGCGGGTCTAAAACAGATACGCAGTATTTT.